This TCR beta chain was obtained from a study of T cell repertoires in cytomegalovirus infection. About the research overall: Shared public TCR beta signatures pointed to both CMV infection and a matching HLA type. Whole-study results and caveats: Dominating the ex vivo response were TCR beta clonotypes that were CMV-specific and HLA-C-restricted.

TCRdb processed the reads anew with MiXCR; each CDR3 protein has one entry. This sample carries 650,000 to 900,000 distinct CDR3 sequences, approximately 30% of them seen once, and the ten largest clones take about an eighth. CDR3 length: 11 amino acids. Germline values: CDR1 ENHRY, CDR2 SYGVKD. V dropped 10 bases and J dropped 4 bases, with 9 bases sitting between them. A remark on this clonotype: Its antigen is not known.

The clonotype comes from a human donor in good health (CMV status not recorded). Some clones in this sample may be carry-over from other donors' samples. The rearrangement joins TRBV10-3 to TRBJ2-3, with D uncertain. The material was cultured CD8+ T cells from PBMCs, obtained from culture after CMV antigen stimulation. CDR3 protein: CATFLADTQYF. The CDR3 bases are TGTGCCACCTTTCTAGCAGATACGCAGTATTTT.